These T cell receptor beta chains were read from a single sample in a study of T cells after yellow fever vaccination. TCRdb passed the 5' RACE reads through MiXCR, listing each CDR3 protein once. The table shows approximately 160,000 distinct CDR3 sequences, with about a tenth occurring only once. This sample comprised CD8+ T cells sorted from PBMCs, obtained 45 days after the yellow fever booster vaccination. Receptor source: a man aged 18 to 29 who received the YFV17D yellow fever vaccine. CDR3s include the opening cysteine and the closing phenylalanine or tryptophan. D genes are given only for firm matches. Size is omitted from some rows. Given values are once, few, many or a class for expanded clones.

cdr3_aa: CSVSGGARDTQYF; cdr3_nt: TGCAGCGTTAGCGGGGGGGCGAGAGATACGCAGTATTTT; j_call: TRBJ2-3; d_call: TRBD2; clone_size: .; v_call: TRBV29-1
cdr3_aa: CASSHRPRPAGANVLTF; cdr3_nt: TGTGCCAGCAGCCATCGCCCTAGACCCGCTGGGGCCAACGTCCTGACTTTC; j_call: TRBJ2-6; d_call: .; clone_size: .; v_call: TRBV7-6
cdr3_aa: CASSHTEETQYF; cdr3_nt: TGTGCCAGCAGTCACACGGAAGAGACCCAGTACTTC; j_call: TRBJ2-5; d_call: .; clone_size: .; v_call: TRBV6-5
cdr3_aa: CASSLSGPTDTQYF; cdr3_nt: TGTGCCAGCAGTTTAAGTGGGCCCACAGATACGCAGTATTTT; j_call: TRBJ2-3; d_call: .; clone_size: .; v_call: TRBV27
cdr3_aa: CASSLRLAGFYSEVRQPQHF; cdr3_nt: TGTGCCAGCAGCTTGCGTTTGGCAGGGTTCTACTCGGAGGTGAGGCAGCCCCAGCATTTT; j_call: TRBJ1-5; d_call: .; clone_size: few; v_call: TRBV5-8
cdr3_aa: CASSLGRIYNEQFF; cdr3_nt: TGTGCCAGCAGTTTGGGACGGATTTACAATGAGCAGTTCTTC; j_call: TRBJ2-1; d_call: .; clone_size: .; v_call: TRBV12-3/TRBV12-4
cdr3_aa: CASSFEGGPSDTQYF; cdr3_nt: TGCGCCAGCAGCTTTGAGGGGGGGCCCTCGGATACGCAGTATTTT; j_call: TRBJ2-3; d_call: .; clone_size: few; v_call: TRBV5-1
cdr3_aa: CDTRGPQPQHF; cdr3_nt: TGCGACACCAGGGGGCCCCAGCCCCAGCATTTT; j_call: TRBJ1-5; d_call: TRBD1; clone_size: many; v_call: TRBV5-1
cdr3_aa: CASNPGLQETQYF; cdr3_nt: TGTGCCAGCAATCCGGGACTTCAAGAGACCCAGTACTTC; j_call: TRBJ2-5; d_call: .; clone_size: .; v_call: TRBV5-4
cdr3_aa: CASSPPLNTEAFF; cdr3_nt: TGTGCCAGCAGCCCGCCTTTGAACACTGAAGCTTTCTTT; j_call: TRBJ1-1; d_call: .; clone_size: many; v_call: TRBV7-9
cdr3_aa: CASLGQGRGNQPQHF; cdr3_nt: TGTGCCAGTCTCGGACAGGGCCGAGGTAATCAGCCCCAGCATTTT; j_call: TRBJ1-5; d_call: TRBD1; clone_size: many; v_call: TRBV6-2/TRBV6-3
cdr3_aa: CASSQTSKGGGNTQYF; cdr3_nt: TGCGCCAGCAGCCAAACCTCAAAAGGGGGCGGGAATACGCAGTATTTT; j_call: TRBJ2-3; d_call: .; clone_size: many; v_call: TRBV4-1
cdr3_aa: CASSFGGQDTGELFF; cdr3_nt: TGTGCCAGCAGCTTCGGGGGGCAGGACACCGGGGAGCTGTTTTTT; j_call: TRBJ2-2; d_call: .; clone_size: few; v_call: TRBV7-9
cdr3_aa: CASSLELRLAGGETQYF; cdr3_nt: TGTGCCAGCAGCTTGGAACTGCGACTAGCGGGTGGAGAGACCCAGTACTTC; j_call: TRBJ2-5; d_call: TRBD2; clone_size: .; v_call: TRBV5-4
cdr3_aa: CASSQNREGDTQYF; cdr3_nt: TGCGCCAGCAGCCAGAACAGGGAAGGAGATACGCAGTATTTT; j_call: TRBJ2-3; d_call: .; clone_size: .; v_call: TRBV4-3
cdr3_aa: CASSLQPQETQYF; cdr3_nt: TGTGCCAGCAGCTTGCAGCCCCAAGAGACCCAGTACTTC; j_call: TRBJ2-5; d_call: .; clone_size: .; v_call: TRBV5-8
cdr3_aa: CASSSGQRVAEAFF; cdr3_nt: TGCGCCAGCAGCTCGGGACAGCGGGTGGCTGAAGCTTTCTTT; j_call: TRBJ1-1; d_call: TRBD1; clone_size: .; v_call: TRBV5-1
cdr3_aa: CSARDPGTHFGYTF; cdr3_nt: TGCAGTGCTAGAGACCCCGGGACCCACTTTGGCTACACCTTC; j_call: TRBJ1-2; d_call: .; clone_size: .; v_call: TRBV20-1
cdr3_aa: CATSRDLAGRYTDTQYF; cdr3_nt: TGTGCCACCAGCAGAGATCTAGCGGGGCGCTACACAGATACGCAGTATTTT; j_call: TRBJ2-3; d_call: TRBD2; clone_size: few; v_call: TRBV15
cdr3_aa: CASSLGQGAGAEAFF; cdr3_nt: TGTGCCAGCAGCTTAGGGCAGGGGGCGGGCGCTGAAGCTTTCTTT; j_call: TRBJ1-1; d_call: TRBD1; clone_size: few; v_call: TRBV7-8
cdr3_aa: CASSSLDRGLNGAPLHF; cdr3_nt: TGTGCCAGCAGTTCCCTGGACAGGGGACTGAATGGTGCACCCCTCCACTTT; j_call: TRBJ1-6; d_call: TRBD1; clone_size: few; v_call: TRBV28
cdr3_aa: CASSAGTSISEQFF; cdr3_nt: TGTGCCAGCAGCGCCGGGACTAGTATAAGTGAGCAGTTCTTC; j_call: TRBJ2-1; d_call: TRBD2; clone_size: few; v_call: TRBV9
cdr3_aa: CASTRTSGVDEQYF; cdr3_nt: TGTGCCAGCACCCGAACTAGCGGGGTTGATGAGCAGTACTTC; j_call: TRBJ2-7; d_call: TRBD2; clone_size: few; v_call: TRBV6-5
cdr3_aa: CASSAKLWGFRNTIYF; cdr3_nt: TGTGCCAGCAGCGCCAAACTCTGGGGTTTTAGGAACACCATATATTTT; j_call: TRBJ1-3; d_call: .; clone_size: .; v_call: TRBV9
cdr3_aa: CASSQFFGGVAKNIQYF; cdr3_nt: TGCGCCAGCAGCCAATTTTTCGGGGGGGTAGCCAAAAACATTCAGTACTTC; j_call: TRBJ2-4; d_call: TRBD2; clone_size: .; v_call: TRBV4-3
cdr3_aa: CASRLTGQGKWVPFF; cdr3_nt: TGTGCCAGCAGACTTACGGGACAGGGAAAGTGGGTGCCGTTCTTC; j_call: TRBJ2-1; d_call: TRBD1; clone_size: many; v_call: TRBV12-3/TRBV12-4
cdr3_aa: CASSRLVTTAVGSPLHF; cdr3_nt: TGCGCCAGCAGCCGCCTTGTAACGACTGCTGTCGGTTCACCCCTCCACTTT; j_call: TRBJ1-6; d_call: .; clone_size: many; v_call: TRBV4-1
cdr3_aa: CASSSTGYEAFF; cdr3_nt: TGTGCCAGCAGCTCGACAGGGTATGAAGCTTTCTTT; j_call: TRBJ1-1; d_call: TRBD1; clone_size: .; v_call: TRBV5-5
cdr3_aa: CASSLNSGYGYTF; cdr3_nt: TGTGCCAGCAGTCTGAACAGTGGGTATGGCTACACCTTC; j_call: TRBJ1-2; d_call: .; clone_size: .; v_call: TRBV5-6
cdr3_aa: CASSQTGTSGPSSYEQYF; cdr3_nt: TGTGCCAGCAGCCAGACGGGGACTAGCGGGCCCAGCTCCTACGAGCAGTACTTC; j_call: TRBJ2-7; d_call: TRBD2; clone_size: .; v_call: TRBV3-1
cdr3_aa: CASSRPREYNEQFF; cdr3_nt: TGCGCCAGCAGCCGGCCCCGGGAATACAATGAGCAGTTCTTC; j_call: TRBJ2-1; d_call: .; clone_size: many; v_call: TRBV5-1
cdr3_aa: CASSLIRGAPSGANVLTF; cdr3_nt: TGTGCCAGCAGTTTAATCAGGGGAGCCCCTTCTGGGGCCAACGTCCTGACTTTC; j_call: TRBJ2-6; d_call: .; clone_size: .; v_call: TRBV6-5
cdr3_aa: CASSYSMPRGEQYF; cdr3_nt: TGTGCCAGCAGTTACTCCATGCCCAGGGGCGAGCAGTACTTC; j_call: TRBJ2-7; d_call: .; clone_size: .; v_call: TRBV6-6
cdr3_aa: CASSLRRYNQPQHF; cdr3_nt: TGTGCCAGCAGCCTACGCAGGTACAATCAGCCCCAGCATTTT; j_call: TRBJ1-5; d_call: .; clone_size: many; v_call: TRBV3-1
cdr3_aa: CATSRAGWGANNEQFF; cdr3_nt: TGTGCCACCAGCAGAGCGGGGTGGGGCGCGAACAATGAGCAGTTCTTC; j_call: TRBJ2-1; d_call: .; clone_size: .; v_call: TRBV15
cdr3_aa: CASSYPGTQYF; cdr3_nt: TGTGCCAGCAGTTATCCGGGGACCCAGTACTTC; j_call: TRBJ2-5; d_call: .; clone_size: few; v_call: TRBV6-5
cdr3_aa: CASSLSYGRSRRGPQHF; cdr3_nt: TGTGCCAGCAGCTTGAGCTACGGTAGGTCCCGCCGAGGGCCCCAGCATTTT; j_call: TRBJ1-5; d_call: .; clone_size: .; v_call: TRBV5-6
cdr3_aa: CASSQDHRQGGTEAFF; cdr3_nt: TGCGCCAGCAGCCAAGATCATCGACAGGGGGGGACTGAAGCTTTCTTT; j_call: TRBJ1-1; d_call: TRBD1; clone_size: few; v_call: TRBV4-3
cdr3_aa: CSARGDLKNARPETQYF; cdr3_nt: TGCAGTGCTAGAGGGGACCTTAAGAACGCCCGGCCAGAGACCCAGTACTTC; j_call: TRBJ2-5; d_call: .; clone_size: .; v_call: TRBV20-1
cdr3_aa: CASSLQGEGPEAFF; cdr3_nt: TGTGCCAGCAGTTTACAGGGGGAGGGCCCTGAAGCTTTCTTT; j_call: TRBJ1-1; d_call: TRBD1; clone_size: few; v_call: TRBV6-5
cdr3_aa: CASSLVEAQETQYF; cdr3_nt: TGTGCCAGCAGCTTAGTAGAGGCCCAAGAGACCCAGTACTTC; j_call: TRBJ2-5; d_call: .; clone_size: .; v_call: TRBV13
cdr3_aa: CASSRTEMNTEAFF; cdr3_nt: TGTGCCAGCAGCCGGACAGAGATGAACACTGAAGCTTTCTTT; j_call: TRBJ1-1; d_call: .; clone_size: .; v_call: TRBV6-5
cdr3_aa: CASSVTHGPYNEQFF; cdr3_nt: TGTGCCAGCAGCGTGACCCACGGCCCCTACAATGAGCAGTTCTTC; j_call: TRBJ2-1; d_call: .; clone_size: few; v_call: TRBV9
cdr3_aa: CASSKVQVPPNTEAFF; cdr3_nt: TGCGCCAGCAGCAAGGTCCAGGTCCCTCCGAACACTGAAGCTTTCTTT; j_call: TRBJ1-1; d_call: .; clone_size: few; v_call: TRBV4-1
cdr3_aa: CASSSGGGRISPLHF; cdr3_nt: TGTGCCAGCAGCTCTGGGGGGGGAAGGATTTCACCCCTCCACTTT; j_call: TRBJ1-6; d_call: .; clone_size: few; v_call: TRBV7-9
cdr3_aa: CASHGRGKADTQYF; cdr3_nt: TGTGCCAGCCATGGGAGGGGGAAGGCAGATACGCAGTATTTT; j_call: TRBJ2-3; d_call: .; clone_size: few; v_call: TRBV7-9
cdr3_aa: CASSLFGGPTDTQYF; cdr3_nt: TGTGCCAGCAGCTTGTTCGGGGGGCCTACAGATACGCAGTATTTT; j_call: TRBJ2-3; d_call: .; clone_size: few; v_call: TRBV5-4
cdr3_aa: CASRHSRETQYF; cdr3_nt: TGTGCCAGCAGGCATAGCAGGGAGACCCAGTACTTC; j_call: TRBJ2-5; d_call: .; clone_size: few; v_call: TRBV7-9
cdr3_aa: CASGSRGVLYNSPLHF; cdr3_nt: TGTGCCAGCGGAAGTCGGGGGGTTCTTTATAATTCACCCCTCCACTTT; j_call: TRBJ1-6; d_call: .; clone_size: .; v_call: TRBV27
cdr3_aa: CASSQLAGARNEKLFF; cdr3_nt: TGTGCCAGCAGCCAGCTAGCCGGGGCACGTAATGAAAAACTGTTTTTT; j_call: TRBJ1-4; d_call: .; clone_size: .; v_call: TRBV4-2
cdr3_aa: CASSLGGTMETGELFF; cdr3_nt: TGTGCCAGCAGCTTAGGTGGGACCATGGAGACCGGGGAGCTGTTTTTT; j_call: TRBJ2-2; d_call: .; clone_size: few; v_call: TRBV13
cdr3_aa: CASSFGQGKTQYF; cdr3_nt: TGTGCCAGCAGCTTTGGACAGGGAAAGACCCAGTACTTC; j_call: TRBJ2-5; d_call: TRBD1; clone_size: many; v_call: TRBV7-8